The rows below give T cell receptor beta chains drawn from one sample of a study of blood T cell repertoires in COVID-19. Sequencing was performed with immunoSEQ multiplex PCR; in TCRdb, only in-frame clones are kept and a portion is missing. The data contain 180,000 or so clones, almost 85% of them singletons. Material: PBMCs or T cells enriched from blood (not recorded which). These receptor sequences come from a middle-aged man who had recovered from COVID-19. CDR3s include the opening cysteine and the closing phenylalanine or tryptophan. Each record gives: V gene, clone size, J gene, D gene, CDR3 DNA, CDR3 protein. A D gene is named only where the DNA matches it firmly. Clone size appears in some rows only: once, few, many, or a class for an expanded clone.

>TRBV28|-|TRBJ1-1|-
TGTGCCAGCAGTCCCACCTCCCCCGACAGGACAGCTTTCTTT
CASSPTSPDRTAFF
>TRBV3-1/TRBV3-2|-|TRBJ2-5|-
TGTGCCAGCAGCCAAGTTGAGGCCCTCCGAGAGACCCAGTACTTC
CASSQVEALRETQYF
>TRBV7-2|-|TRBJ2-5|-
TGTGCCAGCAGCTTAGTGGAGGGCCCGGAGCAGACCCAGTACTTC
CASSLVEGPEQTQYF
>TRBV6-6|-|TRBJ2-1|TRBD2
TGTGCCAGCAGTCCTTACCCTAGCGGGATGGGGTCTTGGGAGCAGTTCTTC
CASSPYPSGMGSWEQFF
>TRBV5-4|-|TRBJ2-3|-
TGTGCCAGCAGCCTCGGCGGGGCCTCAGATACGCAGTATTTT
CASSLGGASDTQYF
>TRBV19|-|TRBJ2-5|-
TGTGCCAGTAGTATAAATCACCGGGAGACCCAGTACTTC
CASSINHRETQYF
>TRBV27|-|TRBJ2-7|TRBD1
TGTGCCAGCAGTTCCCTGACCGGGACAGAAGTATACGAGCAGTACTTC
CASSSLTGTEVYEQYF
>TRBV28|-|TRBJ1-6|TRBD1
TGTGCCAGCAGGGACAGGGGTTTCCCACCCCTCCACTTT
CASRDRGFPPLHF
>TRBV6-2/TRBV6-3|-|TRBJ2-3|-
TGTGCCAGCAGTTACTCGACGGGAGATACGCAGTATTTT
CASSYSTGDTQYF
>TRBV9|-|TRBJ2-7|TRBD1
TGTGCCAGCACCAGGGGAGACAGGGCCTACGAGCAGTACTTC
CASTRGDRAYEQYF
>TRBV7-2|once|TRBJ1-6|TRBD1
TGTGCCAGCAGCAGGGACAGCGCCCCTTCACCCCTCCACTTT
CASSRDSAPSPLHF
>TRBV11-3|-|TRBJ2-2|-
TGTGCCAGCAGCTTAGAAGGTCAGGTCGGCCCGAACACCGGGGAGCTGTTTTTT
CASSLEGQVGPNTGELFF
>TRBV6-5|-|TRBJ1-6|TRBD1
TGTGCCAGCAGTTACTCGGACAGGGGGAGAAGTTCACCCCTCCACTTT
CASSYSDRGRSSPLHF
>TRBV27|-|TRBJ2-5|-
TGTGCCAGCAGGGGGGCTAGAGACACCAACCAAGAGACCCAGTACTTC
CASRGARDTNQETQYF
>TRBV19|-|TRBJ1-6|-
TGTGCCAGTAGACAGGTCCAAGGGTCACCCCTCCACTTT
CASRQVQGSPLHF
>TRBV30|-|TRBJ1-4|TRBD1
TGTGCCTGGAATGGGGCGGGACAGCATGAAAAACTGTTTTTT
CAWNGAGQHEKLFF
>TRBV28|-|TRBJ1-4|-
TGTGCCAGCAGTTTAGCGGGGGGACGGGAAAAACTGTTTTTT
CASSLAGGREKLFF
>TRBV28|-|TRBJ2-3|-
TGTGCCAGCAGCCCTTCAGGGAGGGGGACAGATACGCAGTATTTT
CASSPSGRGTDTQYF
>TRBV27|-|TRBJ2-7|TRBD2
TGTGCCAGCAGCCAAGCGGGGGGCGAGCAGTACTTC
CASSQAGGEQYF
>TRBV6-2/TRBV6-3|-|TRBJ1-5|-
TGTGCCAGCAGTTACTCGAGCGGGGGCCGCCTGCCCCAGCATTTT
CASSYSSGGRLPQHF
>TRBV7-9|-|TRBJ2-5|TRBD1
TGTGCCAGCAGCTTAGCGGGGACAGGGGTTGGTTCGGTGGAGACCCAGTACTTC
CASSLAGTGVGSVETQYF
>TRBV4-1|-|TRBJ1-2|TRBD1
TGCGCCAGCAGCCAAGCCAAAACAGGGGTCTATGGCTACACCTTC
CASSQAKTGVYGYTF
>TRBV2|-|TRBJ1-1|TRBD1
TGTGCCAGCAAGGCAGGGGGGACACTGAAGCTATTCTTT
CASKAGGTLKLFF
>TRBV27|-|TRBJ1-5|TRBD1
TGTGCCAGCAAAGTGAACAGGGGTAATCAGCCCCAGCATTTT
CASKVNRGNQPQHF
>TRBV27|-|TRBJ1-6|-
TGTGCCAGCACCCGACGGTGGGCCAATAATTCACCCCTCCACTTT
CASTRRWANNSPLHF
>TRBV5-6|-|TRBJ1-1|-
TGTGCCAGCAGCTCACCCTTGGTAACTGGCGGTATGAACACTGAAGCTTTCTTT
CASSSPLVTGGMNTEAFF
>TRBV14|-|TRBJ1-6|TRBD1
TGTGCCAGCAGTAACAGGGGTAATAATTCACCCCTCCACTTT
CASSNRGNNSPLHF
>TRBV6-4|-|TRBJ2-3|TRBD1
TGTGCCAGCAGCGCCGGGACAGGGGATGGCACAGATACGCAGTATTTT
CASSAGTGDGTDTQYF
>TRBV5-1|-|TRBJ2-3|TRBD2
TGCGCCAGCAGCTTGGGCGGGAGCGGCACAGATACGCAGTATTTT
CASSLGGSGTDTQYF
>TRBV5-1|once|TRBJ1-1|-
TGCGCCAGCAGCCCGGGACAGAACACTGAAGCTTTCTTT
CASSPGQNTEAFF
>TRBV5-4|-|TRBJ2-5|-
TGTGCCAGCAGCTTGGGGCTCCAAGAGACCCAGTACTTC
CASSLGLQETQYF
>TRBV12-3/TRBV12-4|-|TRBJ1-2|TRBD1
TGTGCCAGCAGGTCAGGGGGCTATGGCTACACCTTC
CASRSGGYGYTF
>TRBV10-3|-|TRBJ2-5|-
TGTGCCATCAGTGGTATAGAGAATGGGGGGCAAGAGACCCAGTACTTC
CAISGIENGGQETQYF
>TRBV3-1/TRBV3-2|-|TRBJ1-6|TRBD1
TGTGCCAGCAGCCACCAGCCAAGACAGGGGGCGAGCTCCTATAATTCACCCCTCCACTTT
CASSHQPRQGASSYNSPLHF
>TRBV7-8|-|TRBJ2-2|-
TGTGCCAGCAGCTTTTTGGGGGGGGCGCAACGGTACGGGGAGCTGTTTTTT
CASSFLGGAQRYGELFF
>TRBV2|few|TRBJ2-7|-
TGTGCCAGCAGTGAATTTACAAGGGGCTATGTCTACGAGCAGTACTTC
CASSEFTRGYVYEQYF
>TRBV6-1|-|TRBJ1-1|-
TGTGCCAGCAGTGAATTCCTCCCGAACACTGAAGCTTTCTTT
CASSEFLPNTEAFF
>TRBV28|-|TRBJ2-2|TRBD1
TGTGCCAGCAGTCCCCTTAGGACAGGGGCCAACACCGGGGAGCTGTTTTTT
CASSPLRTGANTGELFF
>TRBV5-1|-|TRBJ2-7|-
TGCGCCAGCAGCTTGGAGACTGGAAGGACCTACGAGCAGTACTTC
CASSLETGRTYEQYF
>TRBV30|-|TRBJ2-5|TRBD2
TGTGCCTGGGCCGGGACTAGGGAAGAGACCCAGTACTTC
CAWAGTREETQYF
>TRBV7-2|-|TRBJ2-7|TRBD2
TGTGCCAGCAGCTTAATCCTAGCGGGGGGCTCCTACGAGCAGTACTTC
CASSLILAGGSYEQYF
>TRBV7-3|-|TRBJ2-1|TRBD2
TGTGCCAGCAGCTCCGTGGGAGCGGGGGGGCCATATGAGCAGTTCTTC
CASSSVGAGGPYEQFF
>TRBV27|-|TRBJ1-3|-
TGTGCCAGCTCCGCCTCGGGGAGGGGAGGTGGAAACACCATATATTTT
CASSASGRGGGNTIYF
>TRBV14|-|TRBJ1-1|-
TGTGCCAGCAGCCAGGGAGTGGGCACTGAAGCTTTCTTT
CASSQGVGTEAFF
>TRBV7-3|-|TRBJ2-1|TRBD2
TGTGCCAGCAGCTCAGCTAGCGGTTACAATGAGCAGTTCTTC
CASSSASGYNEQFF
>TRBV28|-|TRBJ1-4|-
TGTGCCAGCAGTTCAACCAACGAGGAACTGTTTTTT
CASSSTNEELFF
>TRBV4-1|-|TRBJ1-6|TRBD1
TGCGCCAGCAGCCAAGGACGGACAGGGGGCAATTCACCCCTCCACTTT
CASSQGRTGGNSPLHF
>TRBV19|-|TRBJ2-5|TRBD2
TGTGCCAGTAGTATCGGGACTAGCGGGCTGGGAGAGACCCAGTACTTC
CASSIGTSGLGETQYF
>TRBV5-5|-|TRBJ2-7|TRBD1
TGTGCCAGCAGCCTGGGACAGGCATCCCTCTACGAGCAGTACTTC
CASSLGQASLYEQYF